This record concerns one TCR beta chain sequence. Sequencing used immunoSEQ multiplex PCR; TCRdb keeps in-frame clones, though not all of them. The sample holds roughly 63,000 clones, around 87% seen once. CDR1 SQVTM and CDR2 ANQGSEA come from the germline V gene. The CDR3 loop spans 14 amino acids. Between the trimmed V and J ends, which lost 7 bases and 2 bases, there was a span of 17 bases. These data originate in a study of control samples from healthy donors and cancer patients. J is TRBJ1-2 and V is TRBV29-1, with D possibly being TRBD1 (6 bases). Sequencing was performed on PBMCs. This TCR came from a man between 60 and 75 years old with colorectal cancer. CDR3 coding DNA: TGCAGCGCCGGCCCCCACAGGGTCAACTATGGCTACACCTTC. It yields the protein CSAGPHRVNYGYTF. The entire variable domain, with the rest obtained from reference TRBV29-1 and TRBJ1-2, is as follows: SAVISQKPSRDICQRGTSLTIQCQVDSQVTMMFWYRQQPGQSLTLIATANQGSEATYESGFVIDKFPISRPNLTFSTLTVSNMSPEDSSIYLCSAGPHRVNYGYTFGSGTRLTVV.